These 12 T cell receptor beta chains came from one sample sequenced in a study of STAT5B mutations in CD4+ large granular lymphocyte leukemia. Libraries were prepared by immunoSEQ multiplex PCR; TCRdb keeps only in-frame clonotypes and omits some of them. The data contain under 40,000 clones, roughly 70% of them singletons. Sequenced sample: CD4+ T cells from blood buffy coats. All receptors derive from a human donor in good health.

This clone has more than one count but fewer than ten. V usage is TRBV11-2 and J usage is TRBJ2-7; D is possibly TRBD1 (5 bases). This CDR3 has 17 residues. V was pared by 2 bases and J by 6 bases, with 23 bases between. CDR1 SGHAT and CDR2 FQNNGV come from the germline V gene. CDR3 bases: TGTGCCAGCAGCTTAAGGGCAGGGCCCTTTACGCCCGCCGAGCAGTACTTC. Translating gives CASSLRAGPFTPAEQYF. The whole variable domain, remainder taken from reference TRBV11-2 and TRBJ2-7, is EAGVAQSPRYKIIEKRQSVAFWCNPISGHATLYWYQQILGQGPKLLIQFQNNGVVDDSQLPKDRFSAERLKGVDSTLKIQPAKLEDSAVYLCASSLRAGPFTPAEQYFGPGTRLTVT.

The chain links TRBV2 to TRBJ2-2; 10 bases are shared with TRBD2. The CDR3 spans 16 residues. With V trimmed by 5 bases and J by 5 bases, 8 bases remained unmatched. CDR1 and CDR2 from the germline V gene are SNHLY and FYNNEI. The CDR3 loop is CASSLAGVAGTGELFF. CDR3 coding DNA: TGTGCCAGCAGTCTAGCGGGGGTCGCTGGGACCGGGGAGCTGTTTTTT.

The chain links TRBV6-1 to TRBJ2-7; D uncertain. Germline V gene sequence: CDR1 MNHNS, CDR2 SASEGT. The ends were cut back, 6 bases at V and 2 bases at J, with 11 bases in the middle. This CDR3 region has 13 residues. CDR3 in amino acids: CASRGWFTYEQYF. CDR3 DNA sequence: TGTGCCAGCAGGGGTTGGTTCACCTACGAGCAGTACTTC.

This rearrangement joins TRBV14 to TRBJ1-2; D gene uncertain. With 6 bases removed from V and 0 bases from J, the gap between germline ends came to 11 bases. Germline V CDR1 and CDR2: SGHDN, FVKESK. The CDR3 totals 14 residues. The CDR3 coding sequence is TGTGCCAGCAGTCCCCGACCACCTAACTATGGCTACACCTTC. Translating it yields CASSPRPPNYGYTF.

CDR3 bases: TGTGCCACCCAACTGGGCGGCCTTTATGGCTACACCTTC. Protein product: CATQLGGLYGYTF. This chain joins TRBV15 and TRBJ1-2; no firm D call. Germline-derived CDR1 and CDR2 are LNHNV and YYDKDF (reference sequence). This CDR3 is built from 13 residues. The ends were cut back, 8 bases at V and 5 bases at J, with 15 bases in the middle.

This clone was picked up a small number of times. The rearrangement joins TRBV2 to TRBJ2-7; D call uncertain. The germline V gene has CDR1 SNHLY and CDR2 FYNNEI. The CDR3 runs to 12 residues. V gave up 8 bases and J gave up 0 bases, with 8 bases separating them. CDR3 sequence reads: CASERISYEQYF. CDR3 sequence (DNA): TGTGCCAGCGAGCGTATCTCCTACGAGCAGTACTTC.

The V call is TRBV5-6, the J call TRBJ2-7; D remains unclear. Germline V gives CDR1 SGHDT, CDR2 YYEEEE. The CDR3 has 14 residues. Trimming pared 0 bases from V and 2 bases from J, leaving 9 bases between. CDR3 coding DNA: TGTGCCAGCAGCTTGGGGCTCGGACCCTACGAGCAGTACTTC. It translates to CASSLGLGPYEQYF.

The chain uses TRBV7-9 and TRBJ2-2; D is possibly TRBD1 or TRBD2 (5 bases each). Germline CDR1 reads SEHNR; CDR2 reads FQNEAQ (reference sequence). The germline V and J ends were trimmed by 4 bases and 0 bases, with 15 bases remaining between them. The CDR3 runs to 17 residues. As DNA, the CDR3 is TGTGCCAGCAGCTACCCGGGGCAGGCCTCGAACACCGGGGAGCTGTTTTTT. Translating gives CASSYPGQASNTGELFF.

This chain uses TRBV7-9 with TRBJ2-1; 7 bases fit TRBD1. Trimming removed 7 bases from V and 7 bases from J; junction bases left unmatched: 10. The CDR3 runs to 14 residues. Germline V lookup: CDR1 SEHNR, CDR2 FQNEAQ (reference sequence). The CDR3 coding sequence is TGTGCCAGCACCGGCGACAGGGCTAGGAATGAGCAGTTCTTC. Amino acids: CASTGDRARNEQFF.

The chain combines TRBV27 with TRBJ2-7; D is perhaps TRBD2 (6 bases). Germline CDR1 is MNHEY and CDR2 is SMNVEV (reference sequence). The CDR3 extends over 15 amino acids. Trimming took 6 bases from V and 7 from J, leaving 22 bases between them. CDR3 loop: CASSSGDRGSTEQYF. CDR3 sequence (DNA): TGTGCCAGCAGCTCGGGGGACCGAGGTTCTACGGAGCAGTACTTC.

This clone is a singleton in its sample. CDR3 residues: CASSEEGRVNLCLFF. The CDR3 DNA follows: TGTGCCAGCAGTGAAGAAGGCAGGGTAAATCTTTGTCTGTTTTTT. The V and J genes are TRBV2 and TRBJ1-4; D might be TRBD1 (5 bases). Per the germline V gene, CDR1 is SNHLY and CDR2 is FYNNEI. V lost 1 base to trimming and J lost 14 bases, with 20 bases between them. This CDR3 is 15 amino acids long.

The gene calls are TRBV6-6 and TRBJ2-1; D is uncertain. This CDR3 spans 14 amino acids. Germline loops: CDR1 MNHNY, CDR2 SVGAGI (reference sequence). V lost 0 bases and J 8 bases, leaving 11 bases between the germline ends. The CDR3 here is CASSYSGPADEQFF. The DNA of the CDR3 is TGTGCCAGCAGTTACTCCGGACCAGCCGATGAGCAGTTCTTC.